The entry below gives a single TCR beta chain sequence along with its context. Its antigen remains unidentified. Germline V lookup: CDR1 SQVTM, CDR2 ANQGSEA. The CDR3 is 12 residues long. V dropped 6 bases and J dropped 6 bases, with 12 bases sitting between them. The record originates from a study of radiation and T cells in renal cell carcinoma. Study-level results: No pretreatment tumor biopsies were available for baseline clonotypes.

Data came from immunoSEQ multiplex PCR; TCRdb stores just in-frame clones and leaves some out. The data show 90,000 to 100,000 clones, with roughly 84% seen just once and approximately 7.3% held by the top ten. Documented time point: blood 4 weeks post-SBRT, at nephrectomy. Stated treatment: 15 Gy SBRT to primary tumor, nephrectomy 4 weeks later. The TCR was taken from a man aged 55-75 years with renal cell carcinoma. The rearrangement uses TRBV29-1 and TRBJ2-1, with D tentatively TRBD2 (5 bases). This specimen consisted of blood, obtained from a patient whose treatment included radiotherapy and nephrectomy. CDR3 in amino acids: CSVRYEGNEQFF. CDR3 in DNA: TGCAGCGTGCGGTATGAGGGCAATGAGCAGTTCTTC.